The 32 T cell receptor beta chains reported below all come from one sample, sequenced in a study of human T cells and chemical hapten exposure. As to time point: pre-sensitization, week 0. This sample's treatment: therapeutic diphenylcyclopropenone sensitization with weekly scalp DPC. TCRdb used MiXCR to reprocess the RACE reads, holding one entry per CDR3 protein. The sample consists of 380,000 or so distinct CDR3 sequences, roughly 6% of them appearing once. Material: whole blood, obtained in connection with sensitization to the hapten diphenylcyclopropenone (DPC). These receptor sequences come from a woman under 30 with alopecia areata. Some clones in this sample may be carry-over from other donors' samples.

This clonotype was seen a few times. The chain uses TRBV19 and TRBJ2-6; D is undetermined. The CDR3 contains 15 residues. Germline CDR1 and CDR2: LNHDA and SQIVND (reference sequence). Trimming removed 3 bases at V and 0 bases at J, with 6 bases between. The chain's CDR3 is CASSIGLSGANVLTF. The CDR3, as DNA: TGTGCCAGTAGTATCGGGCTCTCTGGGGCCAACGTCCTGACTTTC.

This clonotype occurred many times. One end of the junction fails to match germline, which may point to a read error. DNA of the CDR3: TGCGCCAGCAGCTTGTCCGGGACTAGCATAGATACGCAGTATTTT. This encodes CASSLSGTSIDTQYF. This chain joins TRBV5-1 and TRBJ2-3; 9 positions agree with TRBD2. The CDR3 runs 15 residues. Per germline, CDR1 SGHRS and CDR2 YFSETQ. Supplemented by reference TRBV5-1 and TRBJ2-3, the full variable domain reads KAGVTQTPRYLIKTRGQQVTLSCSPISGHRSVSWYQQTPGQGLQFLFEYFSETQRNKGNFPGRFSGRQFSNSRSEMNVSTLELGDSALYLCASSLSGTSIDTQYFGPGTRLTVL.

This clonotype was detected ten times or more. At one end, the junction sequence differs from germline, possibly due to a read error. This sequence joins TRBV6-2 or TRBV6-3 and TRBJ1-1, with D possibly TRBD1 on 5 matching bases. The germline CDR1 and CDR2 sequences are MNHEY and SVGEGT. The CDR3 is 17 amino acids. The DNA of the CDR3 is TGTGCCAGCAGCTACTCATCGTTGACAGATCATAACACTGAAGCTTTCTTT. It translates to CASSYSSLTDHNTEAFF.

Many counts were recorded for this clonotype. The chain recombines TRBV28 with TRBJ2-7, with D tentatively TRBD1 or TRBD2 (5 bases each). CDR3 length: 14 amino acids. Germline CDR1 and CDR2: MDHEN and SYDVKM. V gave up 5 bases and J gave up 6 bases, with 17 bases separating them. The CDR3 loop reads CASSAGTKAREQYF. CDR3 in DNA: TGTGCCAGCAGTGCCGGGACCAAGGCTCGCGAGCAGTACTTC.

In the case of this clonotype: This may arise from a read error, as a much more abundant clone is one base away. Given the absence of the conserved phenylalanine or tryptophan at the CDR3 end, a read error is likely. The rearrangement links TRBV12-3 or TRBV12-4 to TRBJ1-6, with D tentatively TRBD1 (5 bases). V was clipped by 3 bases and J by 7 bases, with 7 bases between them. CDR3 length: 13 residues. CDR3 region: CASSLEGNSPLHL. The CDR3 DNA is TGTGCCAGCAGTTTGGAGGGGAATTCACCCCTCCACTTA.

This clonotype came up many times. V is TRBV3-1 and J is TRBJ2-7; D assignment may be TRBD1 or TRBD2 (6 bases each). CDR3 length: 13 amino acids. V dropped 6 bases and J dropped 10 bases, with 19 bases sitting between them. CDR1 LGHDT and CDR2 YNNKEL come from the germline V gene (reference sequence). CDR3 loop: CASRLEGDPLQYF. The DNA for the CDR3 is TGTGCCAGCAGGTTGGAGGGGGATCCCCTACAGTACTTC.

This clonotype was counted only a few times. V gene TRBV20-1 combines with J gene TRBJ1-1; D possibly corresponds to TRBD1 (5 bases). Per germline, CDR1 DFQATT and CDR2 SNEGSKA (reference sequence). The CDR3 is 12 residues long. The ends were cut back, 3 bases at V and 6 bases at J, with 11 bases in the middle. The CDR3, as DNA: TGCAGTGCTAGTGGGGGGTGGGCTGAAGCTTTCTTT. The encoded protein is CSASGGWAEAFF.

This clonotype has just a few counts. This sequence joins TRBV7-3 and TRBJ2-3, with 12 bases identical to TRBD2. This CDR3 has 15 residues. In germline, CDR1 is SGHTA, CDR2 FQGTGA. The trim removed 4 bases at V and 6 bases at J, leaving 5 bases unmatched. This CDR3 is CASSSRLAGADTQYF. The CDR3 region has the DNA TGTGCCAGCAGCTCCAGACTAGCGGGGGCGGATACGCAGTATTTT.

The chain combines TRBV4-1 with TRBJ1-2, with D unresolved. The V gene's germline CDR1 is MGHRA and CDR2 YSYEKL. This CDR3 contains 15 residues. Trimming took off 3 bases at V and 3 bases at J, with 14 bases between the two ends. The CDR3 bases are TGCGCCAGCAGCCACACCGCTACCCCTCACTATGGCTACACCTTC. Translation gives CASSHTATPHYGYTF.

The chain employs TRBV2 and TRBJ1-4; weak D call: TRBD1 (6 bases). This CDR3 spans 14 amino acids. The V gene lost 4 bases and the J gene lost 10 bases, with 16 bases spanning the gap. From germline, CDR1 is SNHLY and CDR2 FYNNEI. The CDR3 nucleotides read TGTGCCAGCAGTGTAAAAGTACAGGGAGGAAAACTGTTTTTT. Translated: CASSVKVQGGKLFF.

J is TRBJ1-4 and V is TRBV19, with a possible D match to TRBD1 (5 bases). V was clipped by 3 bases and J by 8 bases, with 16 bases between them. Germline loops: CDR1 LNHDA, CDR2 SQIVND (reference sequence). The CDR3 totals 15 residues. The CDR3 coding sequence is TGTGCCAGTAGTATCCCGGGACGCGAAAAAGAAAAACTGTTTTTT. Encoded protein: CASSIPGREKEKLFF.

This chain links TRBV6-1 with TRBJ2-3; 8 nucleotides match TRBD1. This CDR3 is 16 amino acids long. Germline CDR1 MNHNS, CDR2 SASEGT. V gave up 4 bases and J gave up 0 bases; unmatched junction bases: 6. The CDR3 DNA reads as TGTGCCAGCAGTGGACAGGGGAGTTTAAGCACAGATACGCAGTATTTT. This codes for CASSGQGSLSTDTQYF.

This clonotype has more than one count but fewer than ten. The rearrangement links TRBV18 to TRBJ1-4, with unresolved D. In germline, CDR1 is KGHSH, CDR2 LQKENI. The CDR3 runs to 16 residues. Trimming pared 5 bases from V and 0 bases from J, leaving 13 bases between. CDR3 sequence: CASSARQSATNEKLFF. The CDR3 region has the DNA TGTGCCAGCTCAGCCCGCCAATCAGCAACTAATGAAAAACTGTTTTTT.

The chain uses TRBV4-3 and TRBJ1-2, with 7 bases matching TRBD1. The CDR3 covers 14 residues. V shed 5 bases, J shed 4 bases, and the junction held 7 bases outside the gene matches. Germline V gene sequence: CDR1 LGHNA, CDR2 YSLEER. Here the CDR3 DNA reads TGCGCCAGCAGCTCAGGGGGAGGCCCCTATGGCTACACCTTC. This gives the protein CASSSGGGPYGYTF.

This clonotype was picked up many times. The gene calls are TRBV2 and TRBJ2-3, with D maybe TRBD1 (6 bases). Germline V gene lookup returns CDR1 SNHLY and CDR2 FYNNEI. CDR3 length equals 14 residues. Deletions cut 6 bases from V and 6 bases from J, with 16 bases between. The CDR3 here is CASRQGTGSDTQYF. The DNA of the CDR3 is TGTGCCAGCAGACAGGGTACCGGCTCGGATACGCAGTATTTT.

Many counts were recorded for this clonotype. This rearrangement joins TRBV18 to TRBJ1-5, with TRBD1 identical over 8 bases. The CDR3 has 15 residues. V shed 3 bases and J 2 bases; nucleotides not matched to a gene: 3. Germline V lookup: CDR1 KGHSH, CDR2 LQKENI. CDR3 sequence: CASSPDRDGNQPQHF. In DNA form, the CDR3 reads TGTGCCAGCTCACCGGACAGGGACGGCAATCAGCCCCAGCATTTT.

In this sample, this clonotype turned up a few times. The chain has TRBV5-1 and TRBJ2-7; D is possibly TRBD1 (6 bases). Germline V gene lookup returns CDR1 SGHRS and CDR2 YFSETQ. The V gene lost 7 bases and the J gene lost 0 bases, with 8 bases spanning the gap. The CDR3 loop spans 12 amino acids. The CDR3, as DNA: TGCGCCAGCCAGGGGAGCTCCTACGAGCAGTACTTC. Encoded protein: CASQGSSYEQYF.

This clonotype was counted a few times. The rearrangement links TRBV6-5 to TRBJ2-3; D not certain. Germline CDR1 is MNHEY and CDR2 is SVGAGI. This CDR3 spans 13 amino acids. Trimming cost V 1 base and J 3 bases, with 5 bases left between them. The CDR3 nucleotides are TGTGCCAGCAGTTACTTAAAAACAGATACGCAGTATTTT. This encodes CASSYLKTDTQYF.

This clonotype was observed at least ten times. The rearrangement uses TRBV7-3 and TRBJ2-2; 9 bases are shared with TRBD1. CDR3 size: 16 residues. V shed 3 bases, J shed 5 bases, and the junction held 7 bases outside the gene matches. Germline-derived CDR1 and CDR2 are SGHTA and FQGTGA. CDR3 in DNA: TGTGCCAGCAGCTTTGGTTCCGGACAGGGGACCGGGGAGCTGTTTTTT. Protein: CASSFGSGQGTGELFF.

This clonotype was seen at least ten times. The V gene is TRBV7-2, the J gene TRBJ2-7; TRBD2 matches 13 bases. With 4 bases clipped from V and 2 bases from J, the junction kept 11 bases outside the gene matches. There are 18 residues in the CDR3. Looked up from germline, CDR1 is SGHTA and CDR2 is FQGNSA. The DNA of the CDR3 is TGTGCCAGCAGCTCAGGACTAGCGGGGGCCTCAGTACCCTACGAGCAGTACTTC. Encoded protein: CASSSGLAGASVPYEQYF.

This clonotype turned up a few times. The rearrangement links TRBV3-1 to TRBJ1-6; D call uncertain. The ends were cut back, 3 bases at V and 5 bases at J, with 8 bases in the middle. Germline V gene lookup returns CDR1 LGHDT and CDR2 YNNKEL (reference sequence). The length of the CDR3 is 14 residues. CDR3 sequence reads: CASSQSVHNSPLHF. CDR3 nucleotides: TGTGCCAGCAGCCAGTCCGTCCATAATTCACCCCTCCACTTT.

The chain has TRBV6-5 and TRBJ1-1, with a possible D match to TRBD1 (5 bases). Trimming stripped 0 bases from V and 8 bases from J, with 13 bases between. Germline CDR1 and CDR2: MNHEY and SVGAGI. This CDR3 contains 14 residues. CDR3 loop: CASSYSEGAREAFF. The CDR3 DNA is TGTGCCAGCAGTTACTCTGAAGGGGCCCGGGAAGCTTTCTTT.

In its sample, this clonotype was seen a few times. CDR3 coding DNA: TGTGCCAGCTCACCACCCGGCGGTGCTTTTGCAGATACGCAGTATTTT. This encodes CASSPPGGAFADTQYF. The chain is built from TRBV18 and TRBJ2-3; D is undetermined. V lost 0 bases and J 4 bases, leaving 14 bases between the germline ends. The CDR3 consists of 16 residues. Germline V gene data show CDR1 as KGHSH and CDR2 as LQKENI.

As regards this clonotype: A single base separates this from a much larger clone, so it may be a read error. The V gene is TRBV12-3 or TRBV12-4, the J gene TRBJ2-3; D may correspond to TRBD1 or TRBD2 (5 bases each). The CDR3 has 13 residues. The CDR3 DNA sequence: TGTGCCAGCAGTCCCGGGGCAAAAGATACGCCGTATTTT. Encoded protein: CASSPGAKDTPYF.

This clonotype was observed a handful of times. The rearrangement links TRBV3-1 to TRBJ1-1; D unclear. The CDR3 totals 12 residues. Per germline, CDR1 LGHDT and CDR2 YNNKEL (reference sequence). V lost 1 base, J lost 10 bases, and 10 bases lay in between. The CDR3 spells CASSQAGIRAFF. The CDR3 coding sequence is TGTGCCAGCAGCCAAGCTGGGATTCGAGCTTTCTTT.

This clonotype was found many times. The chain uses TRBV6-2 or TRBV6-3 and TRBJ2-7, with 8 bases matching TRBD1. Germline CDR1 reads MNHEY; CDR2 reads SVGEGT. V lost 4 bases, J lost 3 bases, and 5 bases stayed unmatched. This CDR3 has 14 residues. The CDR3: CASSSPGGSYEQYF. CDR3 nucleotide sequence: TGTGCCAGCAGTTCTCCAGGGGGCAGCTACGAGCAGTACTTC.

The chain is built from TRBV6-2 or TRBV6-3 and TRBJ1-6; 7 positions agree with TRBD1. V shed 6 bases and J 4 bases; nucleotides not matched to a gene: 15. The CDR3 covers 18 residues. Per germline, CDR1 MNHEY and CDR2 SVGEGT. Here the CDR3 DNA reads TGTGCCAGCAGCCGCACTACTTCGACAGGGTATTATAATTCACCCCTCCACTTT. It specifies CASSRTTSTGYYNSPLHF.

This clonotype was detected only a few times. The chain's CDR3 is CASRNGDRMNTEAFF. CDR3 nucleotides: TGTGCCAGCAGGAACGGGGACAGGATGAACACTGAAGCTTTCTTT. The rearrangement links TRBV6-2 or TRBV6-3 to TRBJ1-1, with 8 bases matching TRBD1. This CDR3 is 15 amino acids long. The V gene end was trimmed by 6 bases and the J gene end by 0 bases; junction bases not matched to a gene: 6. The germline V gene encodes CDR1 MNHEY and CDR2 SVGEGT.

This clonotype was detected many times. The CDR3 protein is CASRSRTGSNSPLHF. The CDR3 nucleotides read TGTGCCAGCAGATCCAGGACAGGTTCTAATTCACCCCTCCACTTT. This chain joins TRBV7-2 and TRBJ1-6; the match to TRBD1 covers 7 bases. The germline V gene encodes CDR1 SGHTA and CDR2 FQGNSA. The V and J ends lost 6 bases and 6 bases, in that order; junction bases with no gene match: 8. The CDR3 length is 15 residues.

This clonotype was counted only a few times. This sequence joins TRBV5-4 and TRBJ1-5; TRBD1 aligns across 7 bases. V dropped 4 bases and J dropped 0; count of bases not matched to a gene: 10. CDR3 length: 17 residues. The germline V gene has CDR1 SGHNT and CDR2 YYREEE (reference sequence). CDR3: CASSPGGTDHSNQPQHF. The CDR3 DNA sequence: TGTGCCAGCAGCCCAGGCGGGACAGACCATAGCAATCAGCCCCAGCATTTT.

This clonotype was found a few times. The rearrangement links TRBV6-5 to TRBJ2-7; D is undetermined. The germline V gene has CDR1 MNHEY and CDR2 SVGAGI. The CDR3 runs to 13 residues. The ends were cut back, 1 base at V and 5 bases at J, with 9 bases in the middle. The CDR3 loop is CASSYYNGDEQYF. The CDR3, as DNA: TGTGCCAGCAGTTACTATAATGGGGACGAGCAGTACTTC.

This clonotype came up many times. This sequence joins TRBV5-1 and TRBJ1-1; D gene uncertain. Germline CDR1 SGHRS, CDR2 YFSETQ. Deletions cut 3 bases from V and 0 bases from J, with 15 bases between. The CDR3 runs to 16 residues. The CDR3 DNA reads TGCGCCAGCAGCTACAAGAAGGCCCTCATGAACACTGAAGCTTTCTTT. Protein: CASSYKKALMNTEAFF. The whole variable domain, filled in from reference TRBV5-1 and TRBJ1-1, reads KAGVTQTPRYLIKTRGQQVTLSCSPISGHRSVSWYQQTPGQGLQFLFEYFSETQRNKGNFPGRFSGRQFSNSRSEMNVSTLELGDSALYLCASSYKKALMNTEAFFGQGTRLTVV.